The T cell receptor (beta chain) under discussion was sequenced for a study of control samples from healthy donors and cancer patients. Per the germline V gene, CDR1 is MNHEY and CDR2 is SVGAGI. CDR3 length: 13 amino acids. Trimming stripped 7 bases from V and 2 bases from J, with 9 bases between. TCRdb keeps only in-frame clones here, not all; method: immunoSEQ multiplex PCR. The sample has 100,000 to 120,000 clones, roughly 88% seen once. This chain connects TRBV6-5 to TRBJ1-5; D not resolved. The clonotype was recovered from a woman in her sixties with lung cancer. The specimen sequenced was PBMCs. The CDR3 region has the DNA TGTGCCAGCACAGGAATCCGCAATCAGCCCCAGCATTTT. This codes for CASTGIRNQPQHF.